The clone carrying this T cell receptor beta chain was seen repeatedly, ten times or more. The antigen is not known. The V end lost 3 bases, the J end lost 3 bases, and 9 bases lay between the germline ends. Germline CDR1 is SEHNR and CDR2 is FQNEAQ (reference sequence). The CDR3 is made up of 14 amino acids. An approximately 210 ng quantity of DNA, tens of thousands of T cell genomes, went into the sorted-subset replicate PCRs. TCRdb keeps only in-frame clones here, not all; method: immunoSEQ multiplex PCR. The sample has 80,000 to 100,000 clones, 68% seen once. These data are taken from a study of shared clonotypes between healthy human individuals. About the research overall: There were three CD4 naive, three CD4 memory, two CD8 naive and one CD8 memory plates per donor. Points from the study as a whole: As a rule, naive subsets had a larger estimated richness than memory subsets.

The sequenced sample consisted of memory CD8+ T cells sorted from blood. The sample's subset: CD45RO+ cells pooled with CCR7-negative TemRA cells. This rearrangement joins TRBV7-9 to TRBJ2-1; D not certain. The sequence was obtained from a man aged 25-40 years in good health. CDR3 sequence: CASSFNHLYNEQFF. Here the CDR3 DNA reads TGTGCCAGCAGCTTCAATCACCTCTACAATGAGCAGTTCTTC. Together with reference TRBV7-9 and TRBJ2-1, the CDR3 gives the full variable domain: DTGVSQNPRHKITKRGQNVTFRCDPISEHNRLYWYRQTLGQGPEFLTYFQNEAQLEKSRLLSDRFSAERPKGSFSTLEIQRTEQGDSAMYLCASSFNHLYNEQFFGPGTRLTVL.